The 7 T cell receptor beta chains presented below share a single source sample, sequenced in a study of T cell repertoires in aging, cancer and after chemotherapy. Amplification of TCR beta used genomic DNA extracted from peripheral blood. TRB rearrangements spanning V, D and J were amplified using mixed TRB-A/B primers. TCRdb reprocessed the multiplex PCR reads with MiXCR, giving one entry per CDR3 protein. The sample lists about 12,000 distinct CDR3 sequences; 30% to 40% were seen once. The sequenced material came from blood. All receptors come from a human donor in good health. The donor label of this sample is uncertain.

This clonotype qualifies as medium-sized. This chain uses TRBV6-1 with TRBJ2-1, with D possibly being TRBD2 (5 bases). The ends were cut back, 6 bases at V and 2 bases at J, with 11 bases in the middle. The CDR3 has 14 amino acids. Germline V lookup: CDR1 MNHNS, CDR2 SASEGT. The CDR3 sequence: CASRGGPTYNEQFF. The CDR3 bases are TGTGCCAGCAGAGGCGGGCCTACCTACAATGAGCAGTTCTTC.

In regard to this clonotype: One base away lies a much larger clone, so this may be a sequencing read error. The chain couples TRBV6-4 to TRBJ2-3, with 11 bases lining up with TRBD2. The germline CDR1 and CDR2 sequences are MRHNA and SNTAGT. The CDR3 extends over 16 amino acids. CDR3: CPSSEALAGGTDTQYF. The CDR3 DNA is TGTCCCAGCAGTGAAGCACTAGCGGGGGGCACAGATACGCAGTATTTT.

The rearrangement joins TRBV6-5 to TRBJ1-1, with 9 nucleotides matching TRBD1. The CDR3 runs 15 residues. CDR1 is MNHEY, CDR2 SVGAGI, per germline. Trimming removed 2 bases from V and 7 bases from J; junction bases left unmatched: 8. The CDR3 DNA follows: TGTGCCAGCAGTTACGGGGGGACAGGGTTAGGTGAAGCTTTCTTT. Translating gives CASSYGGTGLGEAFF.

The V call is TRBV20-1, the J call TRBJ1-3; D remains unclear. Per the germline V gene, CDR1 is DFQATT and CDR2 is SNEGSKA (reference sequence). The CDR3 has 13 residues. The germline V and J ends were trimmed by 4 bases and 4 bases, with 11 bases remaining between them. Written as DNA, the CDR3 is TGCAGTGCTATCGGGCGAACGGGAAACACCATATATTTT. Translated: CSAIGRTGNTIYF.

This chain links TRBV7-9 with TRBJ2-7, with 11 bases identical to TRBD1. V dropped 5 bases and J dropped 4; count of bases not matched to a gene: 7. CDR1 is SEHNR and CDR2 is FQNEAQ in the germline V gene (reference sequence). The CDR3 has 15 amino acids. The CDR3 loop reads CASSGRDRGWYEQYF. The CDR3 DNA reads TGTGCCAGCAGCGGCCGGGACAGGGGGTGGTACGAGCAGTACTTC. The variable domain in full, with the rest retrieved from reference TRBV7-9 and TRBJ2-7, is DTGVSQNPRHKITKRGQNVTFRCDPISEHNRLYWYRQTLGQGPEFLTYFQNEAQLEKSRLLSDRFSAERPKGSFSTLEIQRTEQGDSAMYLCASSGRDRGWYEQYFGPGTRLTVT.

V is TRBV6-2 or TRBV6-3 and J is TRBJ2-3; 9 bases match TRBD1. The V and J ends lost 6 bases and 4 bases, in that order; junction bases with no gene match: 8. CDR1 is MNHEY, CDR2 SVGEGT, per germline. The CDR3 runs to 15 residues. In nucleotides, the CDR3 is TGTGCCAGCAGGCCGGGACAGGGACATGCAGATACGCAGTATTTT. Its protein is CASRPGQGHADTQYF.

This clonotype was counted only a few times. This rearrangement joins TRBV13 to TRBJ2-1; D remains ambiguous. V was cut by 6 bases and J by 6 bases, with 12 bases left in between. In germline, CDR1 is PRHDT, CDR2 FYEKMQ (reference sequence). The CDR3 has 13 residues. The CDR3: CASRVYSGNEQFF. DNA for the CDR3: TGTGCCAGCAGAGTTTATTCGGGCAATGAGCAGTTCTTC. The entire variable domain, with the rest obtained from reference TRBV13 and TRBJ2-1, is as follows: AAGVIQSPRHLIKEKRETATLKCYPIPRHDTVYWYQQGPGQDPQFLISFYEKMQSDKGSIPDRFSAQQFSDYHSELNMSSLELGDSALYFCASRVYSGNEQFFGPGTRLTVL.